This TCR beta chain originates from a study of blood T cell repertoires in COVID-19. Study-level background: Samples taken during acute and convalescent COVID-19 were collected in the United States, Italy and Spain.

This clone appeared once. Original analysis: Counts of nucleated cells, estimated from reference gene primer amplification, were obtained. Clones were read by immunoSEQ multiplex PCR, and TCRdb kept only the in-frame ones, dropping some. V and J calls and clone size follow that table, whereas D and trimming were derived from the DNA. The profile shows fewer than 100,000 clones, over 75% of them singletons. The CDR3 is 16 amino acids. V lost 0 bases, J lost 0 bases, and 9 bases lay in between. Germline V gene data show CDR1 as SGHKS and CDR2 as YYEKEE (reference sequence). The chain carries TRBV5-5 and TRBJ2-2; TRBD2 is a possible D gene (6 bases). Sequenced input: peripheral blood. The sequence was collected from a man aged 55 to 69 with acute or convalescent COVID-19. This chain's CDR3 is CASSLGTTANTGELFF. The CDR3 DNA reads TGTGCCAGCAGCTTGGGGACTACCGCGAACACCGGGGAGCTGTTTTTT. Complete variable domain (other parts from reference TRBV5-5 and TRBJ2-2): DAGVTQSPTHLIKTRGQQVTLRCSPISGHKSVSWYQQVLGQGPQFIFQYYEKEERGRGNFPDRFSARQFPNYSSELNVNALLLGDSALYLCASSLGTTANTGELFFGEGSRLTVL.